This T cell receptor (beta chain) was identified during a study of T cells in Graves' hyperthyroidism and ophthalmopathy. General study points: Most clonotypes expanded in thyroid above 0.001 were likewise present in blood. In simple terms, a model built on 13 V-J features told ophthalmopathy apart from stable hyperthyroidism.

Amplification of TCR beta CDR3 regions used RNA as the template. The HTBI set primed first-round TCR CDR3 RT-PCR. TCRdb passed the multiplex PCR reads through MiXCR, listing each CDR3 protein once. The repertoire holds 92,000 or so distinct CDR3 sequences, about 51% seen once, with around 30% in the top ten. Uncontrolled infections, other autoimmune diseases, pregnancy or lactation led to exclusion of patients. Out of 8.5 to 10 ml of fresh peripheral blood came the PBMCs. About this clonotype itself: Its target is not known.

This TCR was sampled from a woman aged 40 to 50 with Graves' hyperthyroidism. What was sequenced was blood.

The CDR3 region has the DNA TGTGCCACCAGTGCCGGAGACAGGGGGCGAACCTACGAGCAGTACTTC. Translation gives CATSAGDRGRTYEQYF. The genes are TRBV24-1 and TRBJ2-7; 10 bases agree with TRBD1. Losses at the gene ends were 5 bases for V and 2 bases for J; bases not matched to a gene: 8. The CDR3 runs 16 residues. The germline V gene has CDR1 KGHDR and CDR2 SFDVKD.